What follows describes a single TCR beta chain. It lacks a known antigen. Qualities for individual bases were not recorded, and no much larger clone is one base off. The sample belongs to a study of blood T cell repertoires in COVID-19 (dated by TCRdb to 2020 to 2022). The study in broad terms: The collaborator samples originated in the United States, Italy and Spain and spanned the acute and convalescent phases of COVID-19. The material from the prospective study consisted of cDNA or gDNA derived from T cells, B-cell-depleted T cells, or PBMCs. Subjects who had been exposed to COVID-19, were actively infected with it, or had recovered from it provided the deeply sampled blood TCRbeta repertoires that made up the dataset. The repertoires were released in a freely available public database intended as a resource for research on the immune response to SARS-CoV-2. The samples were drawn from two sources: the first 160 participants of the ongoing ImmuneRACE study, and 1,200 or so subjects contributed by 6 global collaborators. Nearly every sample came with metadata listing a de-identified subject ID, COVID-19 status, age in years and sex. Where available, HLA class I and class II types were taken from metadata supplied by the sample provider and were not determined by assay-based typing. Overall results and qualifications from the work: The amount of clinical and demographic metadata varied by source and participant and was provided uncurated.

Enrolling through a virtual design, the prospective study's participants ranged in age from roughly 18 to 90 years and lived across about two dozen United States geographic areas. In the prospective study, cohorts were assigned on the basis of participant-reported clinical history obtained from a screening survey and a study questionnaire. Exposed participants had been in contact, within 2 weeks of entering the study, with a person who had a PCR-confirmed or clinician-diagnosed case of COVID-19. In the prospective study, whole blood, serum and a nasopharyngeal or oropharyngeal swab were collected from each participant by mobile phlebotomists. Prospective study participants could optionally give additional blood draws and questionnaires over an approximately 2-month period. Before DNA extraction, blood samples from the prospective study were shipped at room temperature or frozen. The immunoSEQ Assay, a bias-controlled multiplex PCR, was used to amplify TCRbeta CDR3 regions from genomic DNA. Per the original workflow: Within the assay, amplification of reference gene primers was used to estimate how many nucleated cells each sample contained. Sequence reads were collapsed and filtered to measure the absolute abundance of every unique TCRbeta CDR3 rearrangement. For each sample, productive Simpson clonality was calculated by taking the square root of Simpson's diversity index across productive rearrangements. TCRdb took this table from immuneACCESS and kept in-frame rearrangements with V and J called. Such tables lack part of the clones; where checked against another copy, unresolved V genes explain under half of the gap, and the rest is unexplained. That table furnishes V, J and clone size, whereas the DNA furnished D and trimming. The sample includes a few hundred thousand clones, with roughly nine tenths observed a single time. The top ten constitute about 0.83% of the sample.

The V end loses 6 bases and the J end loses 2 bases, and a stretch of 11 bases separates them. Counted from cysteine to phenylalanine, this CDR3 has 13 amino acids. Only the CDR3 DNA is retained, 39 bases long and in frame from the first base. The CDR1 and CDR2 encoded by the germline V gene are SQVTM and ANQGSEA. The chain joins TRBV29-1 to TRBJ1-5, and the D gene may be TRBD1, 5 bases matching. The clonotype was recovered from a woman aged 40 to 49 who had been exposed to COVID-19. Sequencing input: PBMCs or T cells enriched from blood (not recorded which). The nucleotide sequence reads TGCAGCGTGGGGAGGGACGGCAATCAGCCCCAGCATTTT. The translation is CSVGRDGNQPQHF.